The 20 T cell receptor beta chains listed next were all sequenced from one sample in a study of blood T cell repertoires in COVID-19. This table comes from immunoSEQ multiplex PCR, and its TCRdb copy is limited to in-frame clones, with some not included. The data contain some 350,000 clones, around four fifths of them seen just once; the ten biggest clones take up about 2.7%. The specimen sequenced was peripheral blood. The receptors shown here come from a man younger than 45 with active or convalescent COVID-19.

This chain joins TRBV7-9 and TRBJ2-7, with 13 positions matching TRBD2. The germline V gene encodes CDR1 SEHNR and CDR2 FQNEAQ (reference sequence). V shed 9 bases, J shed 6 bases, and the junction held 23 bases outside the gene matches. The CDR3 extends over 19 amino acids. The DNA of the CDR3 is TGTGCCAGAAAGTGTGTGGGACTAGCGGGATCAACAATAATGGGCGAGCAGTACTTC. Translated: CARKCVGLAGSTIMGEQYF.

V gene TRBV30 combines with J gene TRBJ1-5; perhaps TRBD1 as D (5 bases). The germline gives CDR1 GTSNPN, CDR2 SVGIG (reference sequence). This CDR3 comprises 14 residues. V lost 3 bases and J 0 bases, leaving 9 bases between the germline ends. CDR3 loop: CAWRGQGSNQPQHF. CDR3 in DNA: TGTGCCTGGAGAGGGCAGGGTAGCAATCAGCCCCAGCATTTT.

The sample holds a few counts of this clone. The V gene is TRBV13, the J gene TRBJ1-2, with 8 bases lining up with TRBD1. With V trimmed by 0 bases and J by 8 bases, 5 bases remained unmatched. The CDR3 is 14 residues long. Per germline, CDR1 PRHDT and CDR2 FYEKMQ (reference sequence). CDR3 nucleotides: TGTGCCAGCAGCTTAGGGGCAGGGGGCGAAGGCTACACCTTC. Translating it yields CASSLGAGGEGYTF.

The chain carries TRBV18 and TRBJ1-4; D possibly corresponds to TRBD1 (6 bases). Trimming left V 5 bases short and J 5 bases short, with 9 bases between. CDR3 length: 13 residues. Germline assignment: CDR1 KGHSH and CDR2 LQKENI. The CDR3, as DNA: TGTGCCAGCTCAAACGGACAGAATGAAAAACTGTTTTTT. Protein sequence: CASSNGQNEKLFF.

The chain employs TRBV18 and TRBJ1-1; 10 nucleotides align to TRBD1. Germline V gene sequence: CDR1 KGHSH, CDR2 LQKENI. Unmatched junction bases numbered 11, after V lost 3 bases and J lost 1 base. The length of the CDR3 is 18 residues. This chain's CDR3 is CASSPLPRGDRGNTEAFF. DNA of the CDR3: TGTGCCAGCTCACCTCTCCCTCGGGGGGACAGGGGGAACACTGAAGCTTTCTTT.

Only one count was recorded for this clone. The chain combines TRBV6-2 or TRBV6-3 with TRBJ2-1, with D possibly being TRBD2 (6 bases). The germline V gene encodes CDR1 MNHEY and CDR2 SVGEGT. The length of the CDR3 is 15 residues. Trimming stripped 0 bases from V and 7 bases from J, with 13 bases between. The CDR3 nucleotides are TGTGCCAGCAGTTACTCGCTCGGGAGCGGAAATGAGCAGTTCTTC. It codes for CASSYSLGSGNEQFF.

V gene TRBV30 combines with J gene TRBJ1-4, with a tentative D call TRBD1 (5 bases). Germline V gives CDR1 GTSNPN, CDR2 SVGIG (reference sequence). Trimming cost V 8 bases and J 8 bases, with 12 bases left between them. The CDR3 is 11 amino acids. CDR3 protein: CATGHTEKLFF. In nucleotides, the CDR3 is TGTGCCACCGGACATACGGAAAAACTGTTTTTT.

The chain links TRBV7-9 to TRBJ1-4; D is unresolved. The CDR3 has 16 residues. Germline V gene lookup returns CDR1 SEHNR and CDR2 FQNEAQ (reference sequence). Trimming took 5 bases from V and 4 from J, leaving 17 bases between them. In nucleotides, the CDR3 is TGTGCCAGCAGCAGTCCCCGGGGTCGGGGTAATGAAAAACTGTTTTTT. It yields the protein CASSSPRGRGNEKLFF. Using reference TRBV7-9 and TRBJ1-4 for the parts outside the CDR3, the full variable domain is DTGVSQNPRHKITKRGQNVTFRCDPISEHNRLYWYRQTLGQGPEFLTYFQNEAQLEKSRLLSDRFSAERPKGSFSTLEIQRTEQGDSAMYLCASSSPRGRGNEKLFFGSGTQLSVL.

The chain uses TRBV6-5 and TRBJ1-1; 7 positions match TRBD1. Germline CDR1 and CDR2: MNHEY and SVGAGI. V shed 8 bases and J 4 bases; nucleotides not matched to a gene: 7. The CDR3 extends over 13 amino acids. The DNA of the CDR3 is TGTGCCAGCGCCCCAGGGGGGTCCACTGAAGCTTTCTTT. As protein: CASAPGGSTEAFF.

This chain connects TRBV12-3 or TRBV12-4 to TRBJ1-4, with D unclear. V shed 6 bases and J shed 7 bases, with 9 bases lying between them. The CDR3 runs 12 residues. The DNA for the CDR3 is TGTGCCAGCAGGAGAGTCCCTGAAAAACTGTTTTTT. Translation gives CASRRVPEKLFF.

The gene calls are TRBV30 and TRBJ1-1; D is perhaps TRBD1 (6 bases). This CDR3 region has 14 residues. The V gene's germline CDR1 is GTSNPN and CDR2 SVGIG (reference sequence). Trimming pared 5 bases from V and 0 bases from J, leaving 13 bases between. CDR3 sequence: CAWSRTALNTEAFF. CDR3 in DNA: TGTGCCTGGTCCCGGACAGCATTGAACACTGAAGCTTTCTTT. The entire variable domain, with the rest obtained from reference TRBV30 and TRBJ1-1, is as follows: SQTIHQWPATLVQPVGSPLSLECTVEGTSNPNLYWYRQAAGRGLQLLFYSVGIGQISSEVPQNLSASRPQDRQFILSSKKLLLSDSGFYLCAWSRTALNTEAFFGQGTRLTVV.

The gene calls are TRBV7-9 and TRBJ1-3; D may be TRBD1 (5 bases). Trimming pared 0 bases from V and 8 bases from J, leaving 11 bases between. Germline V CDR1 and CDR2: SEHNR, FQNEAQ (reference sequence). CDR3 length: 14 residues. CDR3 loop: CASSLALGGDTIYF. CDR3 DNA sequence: TGTGCCAGCAGCTTAGCGCTGGGGGGGGACACCATATATTTT.

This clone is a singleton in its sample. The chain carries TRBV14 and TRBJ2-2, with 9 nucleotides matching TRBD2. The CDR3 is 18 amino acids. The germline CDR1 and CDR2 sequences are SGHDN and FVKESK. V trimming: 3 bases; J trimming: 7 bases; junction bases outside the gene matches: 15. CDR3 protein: CASSHGFGSGRRGGELFF. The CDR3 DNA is TGTGCCAGCAGCCATGGATTCGGTAGCGGGAGAAGGGGCGGGGAGCTGTTTTTT.

CDR3: CASSLYFRANSYEQYF. The CDR3 nucleotides are TGTGCCAGCAGTCTTTATTTCAGGGCCAATTCCTACGAGCAGTACTTC. The chain employs TRBV2 and TRBJ2-7; possible D gene TRBD1, 5 bases. The V end was cut by 5 bases, the J end by 1 base, with 18 bases between. Germline V gene sequence: CDR1 SNHLY, CDR2 FYNNEI. The CDR3 has 16 residues.

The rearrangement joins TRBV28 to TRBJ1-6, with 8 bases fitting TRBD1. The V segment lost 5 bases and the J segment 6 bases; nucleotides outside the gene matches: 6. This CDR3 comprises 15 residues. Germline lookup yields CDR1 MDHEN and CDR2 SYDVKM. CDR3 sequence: CASSPRTGLNSPLHF. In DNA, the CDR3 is TGTGCCAGCAGTCCCCGGACAGGGCTTAATTCACCCCTCCACTTT. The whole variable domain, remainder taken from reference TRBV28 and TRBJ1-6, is DVKVTQSSRYLVKRTGEKVFLECVQDMDHENMFWYRQDPGLGLRLIYFSYDVKMKEKGDIPEGYSVSREKKERFSLILESASTNQTSMYLCASSPRTGLNSPLHFGNGTRLTVT.

For the CDR3, the DNA is TGTGCCAGCAGCCCCACAGGGGGCGCGGACACCATATATTTT. Translation gives CASSPTGGADTIYF. V and J are TRBV3-1 (or the pseudogene TRBV3-2) and TRBJ1-3, with 9 bases that match TRBD1. In germline, CDR1 is LGHDT, CDR2 YNNKEL (reference sequence). The V gene end was trimmed by 4 bases and the J gene end by 8 bases; junction bases not matched to a gene: 6. CDR3 length equals 14 residues.

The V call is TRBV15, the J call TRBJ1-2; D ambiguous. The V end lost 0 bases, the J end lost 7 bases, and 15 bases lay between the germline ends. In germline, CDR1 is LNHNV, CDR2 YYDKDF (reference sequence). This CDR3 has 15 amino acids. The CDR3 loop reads CATSRDLLAAGGYTF. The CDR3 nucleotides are TGTGCCACCAGCAGAGATCTTCTGGCGGCGGGTGGCTACACCTTC.

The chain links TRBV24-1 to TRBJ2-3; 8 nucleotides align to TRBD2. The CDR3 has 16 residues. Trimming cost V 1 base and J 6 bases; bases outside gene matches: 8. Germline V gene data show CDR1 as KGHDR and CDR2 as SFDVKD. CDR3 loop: CATSDFAAGVADTQYF. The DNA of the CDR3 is TGTGCCACCAGTGATTTTGCAGCGGGAGTGGCGGATACGCAGTATTTT.

The CDR3 DNA is TGTGCCAGCAGCTGGGGAGGGGTGAACACCATATATTTT. Its translation: CASSWGGVNTIYF. This sequence joins TRBV6-5 and TRBJ1-3; D possibly corresponds to TRBD1 (5 bases). In germline, CDR1 is MNHEY, CDR2 SVGAGI. Trimming pared 6 bases from V and 7 bases from J, leaving 13 bases between. This CDR3 spans 13 amino acids.

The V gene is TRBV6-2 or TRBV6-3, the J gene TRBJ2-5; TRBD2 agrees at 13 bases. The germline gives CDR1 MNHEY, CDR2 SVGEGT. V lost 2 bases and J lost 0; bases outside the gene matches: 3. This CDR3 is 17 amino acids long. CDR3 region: CASSYRLAGGDQETQYF. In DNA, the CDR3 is TGTGCCAGCAGTTACAGACTAGCGGGGGGAGACCAAGAGACCCAGTACTTC.